This is a list of T cell receptor beta chains from one sample in a study of OX40 agonist ivuxolimab in advanced cancers. Generated by immunoSEQ multiplex PCR, the TCRdb table keeps only in-frame clones and is missing some. The table lists some 130,000 clones, approximately 90% of them singletons. The source was CD4+ or CD8+ T cells sorted from blood, collected in a trial of the OX40 agonist ivuxolimab. The receptors were sampled from an adult with an advanced solid tumor such as melanoma, head and neck, liver or kidney cancer. Both conserved end residues are part of each CDR3. A D gene is named only where the DNA matches it firmly. Clone size is stated in some rows and not others, as once, few, many or a class when expanded.

V: TRBV25-1; J: TRBJ2-3; length: 17; D: -; size: -; CDR3: CASSDRPGHHPADTQYF; DNA: TGTGCCAGCAGTGATCGTCCGGGACACCATCCCGCAGATACGCAGTATTTT
V: TRBV6-5; J: TRBJ1-2; length: 14; D: -; size: -; CDR3: CASTPGPPTYGYTF; DNA: TGTGCCAGCACCCCGGGCCCACCTACCTATGGCTACACCTTC
V: TRBV6-5; J: TRBJ1-1; length: 15; D: -; size: -; CDR3: CASSYSTKRVTEAFF; DNA: TGTGCCAGCAGTTACTCTACCAAAAGGGTCACTGAAGCTTTCTTT
V: TRBV19; J: TRBJ1-5; length: 14; D: -; size: -; CDR3: CASSGRYSNQPQHF; DNA: TGTGCCTCCTCAGGAAGATATAGCAATCAGCCCCAGCATTTT
V: TRBV18; J: TRBJ1-1; length: 14; D: TRBD1; size: -; CDR3: CASSPEQGLTEAFF; DNA: TGTGCCAGCTCACCAGAACAGGGGTTAACTGAAGCTTTCTTT
V: TRBV10-3; J: TRBJ2-7; length: 15; D: TRBD2; size: -; CDR3: CAISDGTSGTNEQYF; DNA: TGTGCCATCAGTGACGGGACTAGCGGGACTAACGAGCAGTACTTC
V: TRBV6-4; J: TRBJ2-1; length: 11; D: -; size: -; CDR3: CASSAGNEQFF; DNA: TGTGCCAGCAGTGCCGGAAATGAGCAGTTCTTC
V: TRBV27; J: TRBJ1-2; length: 14; D: TRBD1; size: -; CDR3: CASSTGQDSYGYTF; DNA: TGTGCCAGCAGTACAGGACAGGATTCCTATGGCTACACCTTC
V: TRBV28; J: TRBJ2-2; length: 16; D: -; size: -; CDR3: CASKEGRARVAGELFF; DNA: TGTGCCAGCAAGGAAGGACGGGCAAGGGTTGCCGGGGAGCTGTTTTTT
V: TRBV4-1; J: TRBJ2-5; length: 20; D: -; size: -; CDR3: CASSQEDVAGTLLPWWTQYF; DNA: TGCGCCAGCAGCCAAGAAGATGTCGCCGGGACACTACTTCCGTGGTGGACCCAGTACTTC
V: TRBV6-6; J: TRBJ2-5; length: 15; D: -; size: -; CDR3: CASSYNSPTGKTQYF; DNA: TGTGCCAGCAGTTACAACAGCCCGACGGGAAAGACCCAGTACTTC
V: TRBV2; J: TRBJ2-1; length: 13; D: -; size: once; CDR3: CASSGARGNEQFF; DNA: TGTGCCAGCAGTGGGGCGAGGGGCAATGAGCAGTTCTTC
V: TRBV5-1; J: TRBJ1-1; length: 15; D: -; size: -; CDR3: CASSSVGDGNTEAFF; DNA: TGCGCCAGCAGTTCTGTGGGGGACGGGAACACTGAAGCTTTCTTT
V: TRBV13; J: TRBJ1-5; length: 14; D: TRBD1; size: -; CDR3: CASSIGTGEQPQHF; DNA: TGTGCCAGCAGCATAGGGACAGGGGAGCAGCCCCAGCATTTT
V: TRBV9; J: TRBJ2-3; length: 15; D: -; size: -; CDR3: CASSVGEGVFGTQYF; DNA: TGTGCCAGCAGCGTAGGAGAGGGAGTCTTTGGTACGCAGTATTTT
V: TRBV6-6; J: TRBJ1-2; length: 14; D: -; size: -; CDR3: CASSTPRGSYGYTF; DNA: TGTGCCAGCAGTACTCCACGGGGGTCCTATGGCTACACCTTC
V: TRBV6-1; J: TRBJ1-3; length: 14; D: TRBD1; size: -; CDR3: CASILGQGLNTIYF; DNA: TGTGCCAGCATTCTGGGACAGGGCTTAAACACCATATATTTT
V: TRBV2; J: TRBJ1-1; length: 15; D: -; size: few; CDR3: CASAVRGTMNTEAFF; DNA: TGTGCCAGTGCCGTTAGAGGGACCATGAACACTGAAGCTTTCTTT
V: TRBV5-1; J: TRBJ2-4; length: 13; D: TRBD1; size: -; CDR3: CASSAQGENIQYF; DNA: TGCGCCAGCAGCGCCCAGGGGGAAAACATTCAGTACTTC
V: TRBV6-5; J: TRBJ1-1; length: 15; D: -; size: -; CDR3: CASSYLGTSNTEAFF; DNA: TGTGCCAGCAGTTACTTAGGGACATCGAACACTGAAGCTTTCTTT
V: TRBV28; J: TRBJ1-4; length: 12; D: -; size: -; CDR3: CASSAYNEKLFF; DNA: TGTGCCAGCAGTGCGTATAATGAAAAACTGTTTTTT
V: TRBV7-2; J: TRBJ1-2; length: 13; D: -; size: -; CDR3: CASSLPATYGYTF; DNA: TGTGCCAGCAGCTTACCGGCGACCTATGGCTACACCTTC
V: TRBV9; J: TRBJ1-2; length: 15; D: TRBD1; size: -; CDR3: CASSAGTGDDYGYTF; DNA: TGTGCCAGCAGCGCCGGGACAGGGGATGACTATGGCTACACCTTC
V: TRBV5-1; J: TRBJ2-5; length: 13; D: -; size: -; CDR3: CASSRDLQETQYF; DNA: TGCGCCAGCAGCCGGGACTTACAAGAGACCCAGTACTTC
V: TRBV9; J: TRBJ2-1; length: 16; D: TRBD2; size: -; CDR3: CASSPRAGGTYNEQFF; DNA: TGTGCCAGCAGCCCAAGGGCGGGAGGGACCTACAATGAGCAGTTCTTC
V: TRBV14; J: TRBJ2-2; length: 16; D: TRBD2; size: -; CDR3: CASSLGRGINTGELFF; DNA: TGTGCCAGCAGCCTTGGGCGGGGGATTAACACCGGGGAGCTGTTTTTT
V: TRBV18; J: TRBJ1-1; length: 15; D: -; size: -; CDR3: CASSLAHGMNTEAFF; DNA: TGTGCCAGCTCTCTAGCGCACGGCATGAACACTGAAGCTTTCTTT
V: TRBV7-2; J: TRBJ2-7; length: 13; D: -; size: -; CDR3: CASSLRGSYEQYF; DNA: TGTGCCAGCAGCCTTAGGGGGTCCTACGAGCAGTACTTC
V: TRBV5-5; J: TRBJ2-7; length: 14; D: -; size: -; CDR3: CASSLRVSSYEQYF; DNA: TGTGCCAGCAGCTTAAGGGTTAGCTCCTACGAGCAGTACTTC
V: TRBV29-1; J: TRBJ1-1; length: 13; D: -; size: -; CDR3: CSAERGEGTEAFF; DNA: TGCAGCGCAGAAAGGGGGGAAGGCACTGAAGCTTTCTTT
V: TRBV18; J: TRBJ1-2; length: 15; D: TRBD1; size: -; CDR3: CASSPTGQRGYGYTF; DNA: TGTGCCAGCTCACCAACGGGACAGCGCGGCTATGGCTACACCTTC
V: TRBV7-9; J: TRBJ2-3; length: 14; D: TRBD1; size: -; CDR3: CASSGQGYTDTQYF; DNA: TGTGCCAGCAGTGGACAGGGATACACAGATACGCAGTATTTT
V: TRBV12-5; J: TRBJ1-5; length: 14; D: -; size: few; CDR3: CASGPGNPEQPQHF; DNA: TGTGCTAGTGGCCCCGGGAATCCGGAACAGCCCCAGCATTTT
V: TRBV18; J: TRBJ1-4; length: 12; D: -; size: -; CDR3: CASSPQNEKLFF; DNA: TGTGCCAGCTCTCCACAAAATGAAAAACTGTTTTTT
V: TRBV6-5; J: TRBJ2-7; length: 14; D: -; size: -; CDR3: CAVGGDSSSYEQYF; DNA: TGTGCCGTGGGGGGAGACTCGAGCTCCTACGAGCAGTACTTC
V: TRBV25-1; J: TRBJ2-7; length: 14; D: TRBD1; size: -; CDR3: CASKDWDRDYEQYF; DNA: TGTGCCAGCAAAGACTGGGACAGAGACTACGAGCAGTACTTC